This TCR beta chain was identified in a study of T-cell reconstitution after alpha-beta-depleted transplantation in children. Preparing the TCRbeta library involved the use of unique molecular identifiers. TCRdb processed the PCR reads anew with MiXCR; each CDR3 protein has one entry. Among some 400,000 distinct CDR3 sequences, 20% were seen once, and the ten largest hold 3.8%. Per the germline V gene, CDR1 is WSHSY and CDR2 is SAAADI. The CDR3 contains 13 residues. V was trimmed by 10 bases and J by 3 bases, leaving 15 bases between them. The V call is TRBV10-2, the J call TRBJ2-5; weak D call: TRBD1 (6 bases). Specimen: PBMCs from the stem cell graft donor, collected from the stem cell graft. This TCR was recovered from a human donor who donated a stem cell graft to a child with acute myeloid leukemia. Here the CDR3 DNA reads TGCGCCACCAAAGGGGGACACAAAGAGACCCAGTACTTC. It encodes CATKGGHKETQYF.